Shown below are 27 T cell receptor beta chains from a single sample sequenced in a study of T cell repertoires in cytomegalovirus infection. MiXCR, run by TCRdb on the reads, gives a single entry per CDR3 protein. The table has hundreds of thousands of distinct CDR3 sequences, 30% to 40% seen once. No antigen is known for these receptors. The sample in question was cultured PBMCs, obtained from culture after CMV antigen stimulation. These receptors originate from a human donor in good health (CMV status not recorded). Some clones in this sample may be carry-over from other donors' samples.

The chain employs TRBV10-3 and TRBJ1-6, with 9 bases aligning to TRBD1. The CDR3 consists of 12 residues. V lost 10 bases to trimming and J lost 6 bases; unmatched junction nucleotides: 1. Germline assignment: CDR1 ENHRY and CDR2 SYGVKD. The CDR3 region has the DNA TGTGCCACGACAGGGGGTAATTCACCCCTCCACTTT. It yields the protein CATTGGNSPLHF.

This sequence joins TRBV4-1 and TRBJ2-2; D not resolved. V lost 0 bases and J lost 6, with 11 bases in between. The length of the CDR3 is 15 residues. Germline assignment: CDR1 MGHRA and CDR2 YSYEKL. CDR3 amino acids: CASSQDPDPAGELFF. The CDR3, as DNA: TGCGCCAGCAGCCAAGATCCCGACCCTGCCGGGGAGCTGTTTTTT.

This clonotype was recorded a few times. V gene TRBV28 combines with J gene TRBJ1-6; possible D gene TRBD1, 6 bases. V was cut by 6 bases and J by 14 bases, with 11 bases left in between. This CDR3 has 11 amino acids. Looked up from germline, CDR1 is MDHEN and CDR2 is SYDVKM. The CDR3 coding sequence is TGTGCCAGCAGCTCAGGGGTTTCCCTCCACTTT. This sequence encodes CASSSGVSLHF. The complete variable domain, with remaining parts taken from reference TRBV28 and TRBJ1-6, reads DVKVTQSSRYLVKRTGEKVFLECVQDMDHENMFWYRQDPGLGLRLIYFSYDVKMKEKGDIPEGYSVSREKKERFSLILESASTNQTSMYLCASSSGVSLHFGNGTRLTVT.

This clonotype was seen at least ten times. J is TRBJ2-1 and V is TRBV7-2; D tentatively fits TRBD1 or TRBD2 (5 bases each). CDR3 length: 15 amino acids. V was pared by 5 bases and J by 0 bases, with 11 bases between. Germline CDR1 reads SGHTA; CDR2 reads FQGNSA. CDR3 protein: CASSGSGPSYNEQFF. Written as DNA, the CDR3 is TGTGCCAGCAGCGGTTCGGGGCCCTCCTACAATGAGCAGTTCTTC.

This clonotype was detected a few times. This chain uses TRBV6-2 or TRBV6-3 with TRBJ2-7; 7 nucleotides agree with TRBD1. This CDR3 is 12 amino acids long. Trimming at V came to 10 bases and at J to 5 bases, leaving 8 bases not matched to a gene. Per germline, CDR1 MNHEY and CDR2 SVGEGT. CDR3: CATADRAHEQYF. In nucleotides, the CDR3 is TGTGCCACCGCCGACAGGGCCCACGAGCAGTACTTC.

V and J are TRBV5-4 and TRBJ1-1; D not certain. Germline V gives CDR1 SGHNT, CDR2 YYREEE (reference sequence). This CDR3 is built from 13 residues. V shed 1 base and J shed 5 bases, with 9 bases lying between them. In DNA, the CDR3 is TGTGCCAGCAGCTTGCCGGGAACGACTGAAGCTTTCTTT. This translates into CASSLPGTTEAFF.

The CDR3 nucleotides are TGTGCCAGCAGCCTAGAGAGGGATGAGCAGTTCTTC. Amino acids: CASSLERDEQFF. The chain couples TRBV7-8 to TRBJ2-1; D is perhaps TRBD2 (5 bases). This CDR3 is built from 12 residues. CDR1 and CDR2 from the germline V gene are SGHVS and FQNEAQ. Trimming removed 5 bases at V and 8 bases at J, with 10 bases between.

The chain recombines TRBV6-1 with TRBJ2-7; a weak D match, TRBD2 (5 bases). Trimming took 4 bases from V and 5 from J, leaving 9 bases between them. Germline V gives CDR1 MNHNS, CDR2 SASEGT. The CDR3 runs to 12 residues. CDR3 nucleotide sequence: TGTGCCAGCAGTGTGCGGGCGGACGAGCAGTACTTC. It yields the protein CASSVRADEQYF.

There are many counts of this clonotype. The V gene is TRBV7-2, the J gene TRBJ2-7; 8 bases map to TRBD1. CDR3 size: 13 residues. The germline CDR1 and CDR2 sequences are SGHTA and FQGNSA. The trim removed 2 bases at V and 7 bases at J, leaving 4 bases unmatched. CDR3 residues: CASSLQGAGEQYF. In DNA form, the CDR3 reads TGTGCCAGCAGCTTACAGGGGGCGGGGGAGCAGTACTTC.

V is TRBV7-2 and J is TRBJ2-1, with 9 bases identical to TRBD1. Trimming cost V 5 bases and J 6 bases; bases outside gene matches: 5. The CDR3 is made up of 14 amino acids. In germline, CDR1 is SGHTA, CDR2 FQGNSA. The DNA for the CDR3 is TGTGCCAGCAGCCCACAGGGGGCCGGCAATGAGCAGTTCTTC. It codes for CASSPQGAGNEQFF.

The J gene is TRBJ1-1, the V gene TRBV4-1; D gene uncertain. CDR3 size: 17 residues. Germline V gene lookup returns CDR1 MGHRA and CDR2 YSYEKL. Trimming stripped 0 bases from V and 4 bases from J, with 18 bases between. CDR3 bases: TGCGCCAGCAGCCAAGATCGGCTGCAAGGCCTCCCCACTGAAGCTTTCTTT. Protein product: CASSQDRLQGLPTEAFF.

J is TRBJ2-5 and V is TRBV6-6, with D uncertain. Trimming stripped 8 bases from V and 5 bases from J, with 12 bases between. Germline lookup yields CDR1 MNHNY and CDR2 SVGAGI (reference sequence). This CDR3 is built from 12 residues. The CDR3 loop reads CASSRSAETQYF. The CDR3 DNA reads as TGTGCCAGCTCCCGTTCAGCGGAGACCCAGTACTTC.

This clonotype was detected only a few times. The chain carries TRBV20-1 and TRBJ2-1; 9 bases match TRBD2. The CDR3 runs 14 residues. Trimming took 5 bases from V and 4 from J; bases not matched to a gene: 6. Germline CDR1 DFQATT, CDR2 SNEGSKA (reference sequence). Written as DNA, the CDR3 is TGCAGTGCTTTATCGACTAGCGGATACAATGAGCAGTTCTTC. Its protein is CSALSTSGYNEQFF.

This clonotype was seen a few times. V is TRBV11-2 and J is TRBJ1-1, with D unresolved. V lost 2 bases and J lost 4, with 17 bases in between. Germline V gene data show CDR1 as SGHAT and CDR2 as FQNNGV. The CDR3 is 16 amino acids. DNA for the CDR3: TGTGCCAGCAGCTTACGATTGCGAGTTTGGGGCACTGAAGCTTTCTTT. As protein: CASSLRLRVWGTEAFF.

The rearrangement uses TRBV19 and TRBJ2-1; TRBD2 agrees at 11 bases. Trimming removed 4 bases from V and 6 bases from J; junction bases left unmatched: 8. The CDR3 runs 16 residues. The V gene's germline CDR1 is LNHDA and CDR2 SQIVND (reference sequence). The CDR3 DNA follows: TGTGCCAGTAGTAGGCTAGCGGGAGGTCGAGGCAATGAGCAGTTCTTC. Its protein product is CASSRLAGGRGNEQFF.

V gene TRBV2 combines with J gene TRBJ1-6, with TRBD1 matching 7 bases. Germline lookup yields CDR1 SNHLY and CDR2 FYNNEI. CDR3 size: 15 residues. Unmatched junction bases numbered 6, after V lost 4 bases and J lost 6 bases. The CDR3 reads CASSVARQGNSPLHF. CDR3 DNA: TGTGCCAGCAGTGTTGCCCGACAGGGTAATTCACCCCTCCACTTT.

This clonotype has a handful of counts. The V call is TRBV6-5, the J call TRBJ2-1, with 10 nucleotides matching TRBD2. The V and J ends lost 0 bases and 9 bases, in that order; junction bases with no gene match: 11. Germline lookup yields CDR1 MNHEY and CDR2 SVGAGI. The CDR3 loop spans 17 amino acids. The CDR3, as DNA: TGTGCCAGCAGTTACTCTGGAGCGGGGGGGCCCCCGCGTGAGCAGTTCTTC. Translated, it gives CASSYSGAGGPPREQFF.

The V gene is TRBV10-3, the J gene TRBJ2-1, with a tentative D call TRBD2 (5 bases). Germline-derived CDR1 and CDR2 are ENHRY and SYGVKD. The ends were cut back, 0 bases at V and 10 bases at J, with 7 bases in the middle. This CDR3 is 12 amino acids long. The CDR3 reads CAISESGGEQFF. In DNA form, the CDR3 reads TGTGCCATCAGTGAGTCAGGAGGCGAGCAGTTCTTC.

The table lists this clonotype with many counts. V and J are TRBV7-2 and TRBJ1-1; no clear D gene. CDR1 is SGHTA, CDR2 FQGNSA, per germline. The CDR3 has 15 amino acids. V was trimmed by 2 bases and J by 2 bases, leaving 12 bases between them. CDR3 sequence reads: CASSLFDPGNTEAFF. CDR3 bases: TGTGCCAGCAGCTTATTCGATCCAGGCAACACTGAAGCTTTCTTT.

The chain recombines TRBV19 with TRBJ1-5; 10 nucleotides match TRBD1. This CDR3 is built from 14 residues. The V and J ends lost 9 bases and 3 bases, in that order; junction bases with no gene match: 5. CDR1 is LNHDA and CDR2 is SQIVND in the germline V gene (reference sequence). DNA of the CDR3: TGTGCCAGCCGGACAGGGGGATTCAATCAGCCCCAGCATTTT. This translates into CASRTGGFNQPQHF.

The chain joins TRBV6-1 to TRBJ1-2; D not resolved. Germline-derived CDR1 and CDR2 are MNHNS and SASEGT. Trimming took 2 bases from V and 4 from J, leaving 5 bases between them. The CDR3 contains 12 residues. The CDR3 protein is CASSETVYGYTF. The CDR3 nucleotides read TGTGCCAGCAGTGAAACGGTCTATGGCTACACCTTC.

The sample holds a few counts of this clonotype. The gene calls are TRBV11-2 and TRBJ1-1, with D possibly matching TRBD1 (5 bases). V was pared by 1 base and J by 5 bases, with 11 bases between. CDR1 SGHAT and CDR2 FQNNGV come from the germline V gene. The CDR3 has 14 amino acids. The DNA of the CDR3 is TGTGCCAGCAGCTTAGCCCAGGGAGGGACTGAAGCTTTCTTT. It translates to CASSLAQGGTEAFF. Using reference TRBV11-2 and TRBJ1-1 for the parts outside the CDR3, the full variable domain is EAGVAQSPRYKIIEKRQSVAFWCNPISGHATLYWYQQILGQGPKLLIQFQNNGVVDDSQLPKDRFSAERLKGVDSTLKIQPAKLEDSAVYLCASSLAQGGTEAFFGQGTRLTVV.

V and J are TRBV19 and TRBJ2-7; D is unresolved. CDR3 length: 15 amino acids. Trimming took 5 bases from V and 0 from J, leaving 14 bases between them. The germline CDR1 and CDR2 sequences are LNHDA and SQIVND (reference sequence). The CDR3 loop is CASSPSAADSYEQYF. The DNA for the CDR3 is TGTGCCAGTAGTCCCTCGGCGGCGGACTCCTACGAGCAGTACTTC.

A few counts support this clonotype. This rearrangement joins TRBV6-2 or TRBV6-3 to TRBJ2-3; D remains unclear. Trimming removed 0 bases from V and 5 bases from J, with 9 bases in between. In germline, CDR1 is MNHEY, CDR2 SVGEGT. CDR3 length equals 14 residues. As DNA, the CDR3 is TGTGCCAGCAGTTACTCCCCGGGCGAAGATACGCAGTATTTT. Translation gives CASSYSPGEDTQYF.

This chain links TRBV7-6 with TRBJ2-3; possibly TRBD1 or TRBD2 for D (6 bases each). Trimming cost V 4 bases and J 4 bases, with 18 bases left between them. The CDR3 is 16 amino acids. Germline V gives CDR1 SGHVS, CDR2 FNYEAQ. This chain's CDR3 is CASSSDYTGSADTQYF. The CDR3 DNA reads TGTGCCAGCAGCTCGGACTATACAGGGTCCGCAGATACGCAGTATTTT.

This clonotype was found a few times. The V call is TRBV6-1, the J call TRBJ2-7, with 12 bases lining up with TRBD2. The CDR3 covers 12 residues. The V and J ends lost 9 bases and 5 bases, in that order; junction bases with no gene match: 2. The germline V gene encodes CDR1 MNHNS and CDR2 SASEGT. CDR3 nucleotides: TGTGCCAGTACTAGCGGGGGGAACGAGCAGTACTTC. It encodes CASTSGGNEQYF.

This clonotype came up a few times. The rearrangement joins TRBV18 to TRBJ1-1; possibly TRBD1 for D (5 bases). From germline, CDR1 is KGHSH and CDR2 LQKENI. V shed 4 bases and J shed 1 base, with 16 bases lying between them. The CDR3 is made up of 16 amino acids. The DNA for the CDR3 is TGTGCCAGCTCACGAGGGACCGGTCAGGCGAACACTGAAGCTTTCTTT. Its protein is CASSRGTGQANTEAFF.